This TCR beta chain was sequenced during a study of blood T cell repertoires in COVID-19 (dated by TCRdb to 2020 to 2021). Notes on the research overall: The collaborator samples originated in the United States, Italy and Spain and spanned the acute and convalescent phases of COVID-19. A freely available public database, intended as a resource for researchers studying the immune response to SARS-CoV-2, is where the repertoires were released. Where available, HLA class I and class II types were taken from metadata supplied by the sample provider and were not determined by assay-based typing. A de-identified subject ID, COVID-19 status, age in years and sex were almost always included in the sample metadata. The material from the prospective study consisted of cDNA or gDNA derived from T cells, B-cell-depleted T cells, or PBMCs. Subjects who had been exposed to COVID-19, were actively infected with it, or had recovered from it provided the deeply sampled blood TCRbeta repertoires that made up the dataset. Samples were obtained from the ongoing ImmuneRACE study (first 160 participants) and from approximately 1,200 subjects provided by 6 global collaborators. The investigation overall reported the following: The amount of clinical and demographic metadata varied by source and participant and was provided uncurated.

Remarks on this clone: This clone's antigen is unknown. Base qualities were left out, and no much larger clone turns up one base away.

The immunoSEQ Assay, a bias-controlled multiplex PCR, was used to amplify TCRbeta CDR3 regions from genomic DNA. On the authors' methods: The number of nucleated cells in each sample was estimated by amplification of reference gene primers within the assay. To quantify the absolute abundance of each unique TCRbeta CDR3 rearrangement, sequence reads were collapsed and filtered. For each sample, productive Simpson clonality was calculated as the square root of Simpson's diversity index over productive rearrangements. Drawn from immuneACCESS, this table holds only the in-frame rearrangements with V and J called that TCRdb kept. Clones are partly lost; checked studies trace under half to an unresolved V gene and leave the rest unexplained. V and J calls and clone size come straight from that table; D and trimming were deduced from the DNA. A total of a few hundred thousand clones appear in this sample, around 83% of them only once. The ten largest make up around 5% of the sample.

Participants in the prospective study were enrolled through a virtual design, were aged roughly 18 to 95 years, and lived in 24 United States geographic areas. To assign participants to cohorts, the prospective study relied on clinical history that participants themselves reported in a screening survey and a study questionnaire. ImmuneRACE Cohort 3 recovered participants were defined by two consecutive negative NP/OP PCR tests, healthcare professional clearance, or symptom resolution. In the prospective study, whole blood, serum and a nasopharyngeal or oropharyngeal swab were collected from each participant by mobile phlebotomists. Prospective study participants could optionally give additional blood draws and questionnaires over an approximately two-month period. Before DNA extraction, prospective study blood samples were shipped either frozen or at room temperature. CDR1 SGHDT and CDR2 YYEEEE are derived from the germline V gene. CDR3 length: 15 amino acids, cysteine to phenylalanine. This entry keeps only the CDR3 DNA: 45 bases, framed from base 1. V is pruned by 0 bases and J by 7 bases, leaving 7 bases of the junction without a gene match.

This sequence uses TRBV5-6 and TRBJ1-2; the junction holds 9 bases that match TRBD1. The receptor comes from a woman between 45 and 60 years old who had recovered from COVID-19. The sequencing sample was made of PBMCs or T cells enriched from blood (not recorded which). Here is the DNA: TGTGCCAGCAGCTTGGCCCCGGGACAGGGAGGTGGCTACACCTTC. This sequence encodes CASSLAPGQGGGYTF.